This TCR beta chain emerged from a study of human T cells and chemical hapten exposure. Study-wide findings and caveats: Counts of TCRs expanded at PT1 correlated positively with patch test score. Sensitization with DPC brought no change to TCRs above 1 in 1000 in frequency.

TCRdb called the RACE reads again in MiXCR, with one record for every CDR3 protein. The sample carries about 290,000 distinct CDR3 sequences, approximately 7.5% recorded once. This clonotype was detected a few times. The target antigen is unknown. The time point is: pre-sensitization, week 0. Treatment: therapeutic diphenylcyclopropenone sensitization with weekly scalp DPC. Total RNA extraction was carried out from unfractionated whole blood. This sequence originates from a man aged 18 to 29 with alopecia areata. Some clones in this sample may be carry-over from other donors' samples. Sample: whole blood, taken in connection with sensitization to the hapten diphenylcyclopropenone (DPC).

The CDR3 nucleotides read TGTGCCAGCAGTTTAGCCGGGCATGGCAATCAGCCCCAGCATTTT. Translating it yields CASSLAGHGNQPQHF. The J gene is TRBJ1-5, the V gene TRBV12-3 or TRBV12-4; D not resolved. This CDR3 has 15 residues. The V and J ends lost 0 bases and 2 bases respectively, with 8 bases between them.